The 25 T cell receptor beta chains given below trace back to one sample, sequenced in a study of cytomegalovirus exposure and HLA in healthy donors. Primers for the PCR totalled 60 Vbeta and 13 Jbeta. Sequenced by immunoSEQ multiplex PCR; TCRdb stores in-frame clones only, minus some. Here the sample spans 100,000 to 150,000 clones, around 80% being singletons. Sample: PBMCs. The receptors shown here come from a female donor in good health and CMV-seronegative.

This chain joins TRBV6-5 and TRBJ2-2; possibly TRBD1 for D (5 bases). Germline CDR1 and CDR2: MNHEY and SVGAGI. The CDR3 has 16 amino acids. The V and J ends lost 0 bases and 4 bases respectively, with 12 bases between them. The CDR3 is CASSYSRQGGTGELFF. DNA of the CDR3: TGTGCCAGCAGTTACTCGAGGCAGGGCGGCACCGGGGAGCTGTTTTTT.

V usage is TRBV11-2 and J usage is TRBJ1-2, with D hard to call. The V and J ends lost 4 bases and 2 bases respectively, with 14 bases between them. Germline CDR1 SGHAT, CDR2 FQNNGV. The CDR3 spans 15 residues. The CDR3 DNA sequence: TGTGCCAGCAGCTACGACCGACATAAGAACTATGGCTACACCTTC. It translates to CASSYDRHKNYGYTF.

The table lists this clone with a count of one. The chain has TRBV27 and TRBJ1-2, with D perhaps matching TRBD1 (5 bases). Trimming removed 4 bases from V and 4 bases from J, with 19 bases in between. Germline lookup yields CDR1 MNHEY and CDR2 SMNVEV (reference sequence). This CDR3 comprises 16 residues. The CDR3 bases are TGTGCCAGCAGTTACGCCGGACACTCCTCTAGCTATGGCTACACCTTC. Translating it yields CASSYAGHSSSYGYTF.

V is TRBV6-5 and J is TRBJ2-3, with 7 bases identical to TRBD1. This CDR3 region has 12 residues. In germline, CDR1 is MNHEY, CDR2 SVGAGI. The junction had 1 base not matched to a gene; V was cut back by 4 bases and J by 6 bases. CDR3 sequence reads: CASSLQGDTQYF. The CDR3 DNA reads as TGTGCCAGCAGTTTACAGGGGGATACGCAGTATTTT.

A word on this clone: Other DNA variants within this sample encode the same CDR3. The chain links TRBV19 to TRBJ1-5, with TRBD1 identical over 8 bases. In germline, CDR1 is LNHDA, CDR2 SQIVND (reference sequence). V gave up 5 bases and J gave up 1 base; unmatched junction bases: 4. This CDR3 contains 15 residues. CDR3 DNA: TGTGCCAGTAGTGTGGACAGGGCGAGCAATCAGCCCCAGCATTTT. Amino acid sequence: CASSVDRASNQPQHF.

This clone was counted between two and nine times. This sequence joins TRBV6-1 and TRBJ1-1; D gene ambiguous. Trimming pared 1 base from V and 0 bases from J, leaving 9 bases between. The CDR3 is 15 residues long. The germline V gene encodes CDR1 MNHNS and CDR2 SASEGT. The CDR3 coding sequence is TGTGCCAGCAGTGAAGAGCTCCCTCTGAACACTGAAGCTTTCTTT. Translation: CASSEELPLNTEAFF.

The chain combines TRBV7-9 with TRBJ2-7, with a weak D call TRBD2 (5 bases). Germline CDR1 and CDR2: SEHNR and FQNEAQ (reference sequence). The CDR3 is 13 residues long. Trimming took 4 bases from V and 3 from J, leaving 10 bases between them. The CDR3 loop is CASSYTGFYEQYF. For the CDR3, the DNA is TGTGCCAGCAGCTACACGGGGTTCTACGAGCAGTACTTC.

This chain uses TRBV10-1 with TRBJ1-1; D call uncertain. The CDR3 is 13 residues long. CDR1 WNHNN and CDR2 SYGVQD come from the germline V gene (reference sequence). V was pared by 4 bases and J by 0 bases, with 6 bases between. In nucleotides, the CDR3 is TGCGCCAGCAGTGCGCAGTTGAACACTGAAGCTTTCTTT. It codes for CASSAQLNTEAFF.

The rearrangement uses TRBV11-3 and TRBJ2-1; 10 bases map to TRBD2. CDR1 is SGHNT and CDR2 is YENEEA in the germline V gene. The CDR3 totals 15 residues. With 5 bases clipped from V and 3 bases from J, the junction kept 4 bases outside the gene matches. CDR3 amino acids: CASSRLAGDYNEQFF. CDR3 DNA sequence: TGTGCCAGCAGCCGGCTAGCGGGGGACTACAATGAGCAGTTCTTC.

The chain has TRBV10-3 and TRBJ2-3, with 8 bases lining up with TRBD2. The V and J ends lost 6 bases and 2 bases, in that order; junction bases with no gene match: 7. This CDR3 contains 15 residues. The germline gives CDR1 ENHRY, CDR2 SYGVKD. In DNA, the CDR3 is TGTGCCATCAGGAAGAATAGCGGGATCACAGATACGCAGTATTTT. As protein: CAIRKNSGITDTQYF.

The V and J genes are TRBV29-1 and TRBJ2-7, with D possibly being TRBD1 (6 bases). In germline, CDR1 is SQVTM, CDR2 ANQGSEA. V was shortened by 7 bases and J by 4 bases, with 11 bases between the two germline ends. The CDR3 is made up of 11 amino acids. The CDR3: CSAGVSYEQYF. As DNA, the CDR3 is TGCAGCGCAGGGGTGTCTTACGAGCAGTACTTC.

V and J are TRBV19 and TRBJ1-1; D call uncertain. V shed 4 bases and J shed 1 base, with 10 bases lying between them. Germline CDR1 reads LNHDA; CDR2 reads SQIVND (reference sequence). This CDR3 has 14 residues. CDR3 loop: CASSTIGRNTEAFF. The CDR3 bases are TGTGCCAGTAGTACGATCGGGAGGAACACTGAAGCTTTCTTT.

The chain combines TRBV7-3 with TRBJ1-6, with D unresolved. The germline CDR1 and CDR2 sequences are SGHTA and FQGTGA. The CDR3 covers 14 residues. With 1 base removed from V and 7 bases from J, the gap between germline ends came to 8 bases. The CDR3 spells CASSLNVVNSPLHF. CDR3 coding DNA: TGTGCCAGCAGCTTAAACGTAGTAAATTCACCCCTCCACTTT.

The chain couples TRBV4-2 to TRBJ1-1; maybe TRBD1 (5 bases). V lost 0 bases and J 7 bases, leaving 9 bases between the germline ends. Germline CDR1 and CDR2: LGHNA and YNFKEQ. This CDR3 has 13 residues. The CDR3 DNA is TGTGCCAGCAGCCAAGATAGGGGCAGTGAAGCTTTCTTT. This sequence encodes CASSQDRGSEAFF.

The V call is TRBV9, the J call TRBJ1-1; 7 bases agree with TRBD1. V was clipped by 3 bases and J by 1 base; unmatched bases: 6. The CDR3 spans 15 residues. The germline gives CDR1 SGDLS, CDR2 YYNGEE. CDR3 residues: CASSAYRGSNTEAFF. The DNA of the CDR3 is TGTGCCAGCAGCGCATACAGGGGTTCGAACACTGAAGCTTTCTTT. Together with reference TRBV9 and TRBJ1-1, the CDR3 gives the full variable domain: DSGVTQTPKHLITATGQRVTLRCSPRSGDLSVYWYQQSLDQGLQFLIQYYNGEERAKGNILERFSAQQFPDLHSELNLSSLELGDSALYFCASSAYRGSNTEAFFGQGTRLTVV.

The chain has TRBV7-8 and TRBJ2-7, with 11 bases identical to TRBD2. Germline CDR1 reads SGHVS; CDR2 reads FQNEAQ. The ends lost 5 bases at V and 2 bases at J; junction bases unmatched: 5. This CDR3 spans 15 amino acids. CDR3 sequence reads: CASSKTSGITYEQYF. Written as DNA, the CDR3 is TGTGCCAGCAGCAAGACTAGCGGGATTACCTACGAGCAGTACTTC.

J is TRBJ2-1 and V is TRBV21-1; TRBD2 is the table's D call, not checked against the DNA. TRBV21-1 is labeled a pseudogene. The CDR3 has 12 residues. The CDR3 coding sequence is TGTGCCAGCAACTGGTCCCCGCATGAGCAGTTCTTC. Translated, it gives CASNWSPHEQFF.

The chain carries TRBV29-1 and TRBJ1-1, with unresolved D. V was cut by 7 bases and J by 1 base, with 13 bases left in between. There are 13 residues in the CDR3. Germline V CDR1 and CDR2: SQVTM, ANQGSEA. The CDR3 is CSAGAAPNTEAFF. Here the CDR3 DNA reads TGCAGCGCCGGCGCGGCGCCGAACACTGAAGCTTTCTTT.

This chain's CDR3 is CASRPGTGTEAFF. CDR3 bases: TGCGCCAGCAGACCCGGGACAGGGACTGAAGCTTTCTTT. This chain links TRBV5-1 with TRBJ1-1, with 9 bases that match TRBD1. V was pared by 5 bases and J by 5 bases, with 4 bases of the junction left unmatched. This CDR3 is built from 13 residues. CDR1 and CDR2 from the germline V gene are SGHRS and YFSETQ.

The rearrangement uses TRBV11-3 and TRBJ1-1; D unclear. This CDR3 contains 13 residues. Trimming removed 0 bases at V and 7 bases at J, with 9 bases between. From germline, CDR1 is SGHNT and CDR2 YENEEA. The CDR3: CASSLDYRGEAFF. CDR3 nucleotide sequence: TGTGCCAGCAGCTTAGATTATCGGGGTGAAGCTTTCTTT.

The V call is TRBV19, the J call TRBJ1-6, with 8 positions matching TRBD1. CDR3 size: 13 residues. Trimming removed 5 bases from V and 10 bases from J; junction bases left unmatched: 4. Germline loops: CDR1 LNHDA, CDR2 SQIVND (reference sequence). The CDR3 region is CASSRTGLSPLHF. The CDR3 region has the DNA TGTGCCAGTAGTCGGACAGGGTTGTCACCCCTCCACTTT.

V is TRBV13 and J is TRBJ2-2, with 9 bases fitting TRBD2. V gave up 5 bases and J gave up 8 bases; unmatched junction bases: 12. This CDR3 is 16 amino acids long. Germline CDR1 reads PRHDT; CDR2 reads FYEKMQ (reference sequence). CDR3 DNA: TGTGCCAGCAGCGAGGACCCTAGCGGGGCCGGGGGGGAGCTGTTTTTT. It yields the protein CASSEDPSGAGGELFF.

V gene TRBV5-4 combines with J gene TRBJ2-7, with D possibly TRBD2 on 5 matching bases. Trimming cost V 6 bases and J 3 bases, with 13 bases left between them. Germline-derived CDR1 and CDR2 are SGHNT and YYREEE (reference sequence). The CDR3 totals 13 residues. The CDR3 here is CASKSEARYEQYF. CDR3 bases: TGTGCCAGCAAGTCGGAGGCTCGCTACGAGCAGTACTTC.

The rearrangement links TRBV13 to TRBJ2-1; 14 bases agree with TRBD2. The CDR3 runs to 18 residues. Germline V lookup: CDR1 PRHDT, CDR2 FYEKMQ (reference sequence). The V gene end was trimmed by 5 bases and the J gene end by 0 bases; junction bases not matched to a gene: 6. The CDR3: CASSSRTSGRYSYNEQFF. As DNA, the CDR3 is TGTGCCAGCAGCAGCCGGACTAGCGGGAGGTACTCCTACAATGAGCAGTTCTTC.

J is TRBJ2-5 and V is TRBV7-2; a weak D match, TRBD1 (5 bases). V was trimmed by 4 bases and J by 3 bases, leaving 12 bases between them. The CDR3 loop spans 14 amino acids. CDR1 SGHTA and CDR2 FQGNSA come from the germline V gene. CDR3 amino acids: CASSSLGHKETQYF. The CDR3 DNA reads as TGTGCCAGCAGCTCCCTCGGACATAAAGAGACCCAGTACTTC.